This T cell receptor beta chain comes out of a study of PD-1 blockade in classical Hodgkin lymphoma. Study overall: The patients were dosed with nivolumab 3 mg/kg, infused intravenously every 2 weeks.

Study outcomes and limitations: Newly diagnosed patients and complete responders had comparable diversity at baseline.

About this clone: Its antigen is as yet unknown.

The V gene end was trimmed by 2 bases and the J gene end by 8 bases; junction bases not matched to a gene: 14. CDR3 length equals 17 residues. CDR1 is SGHVS, CDR2 FQNEAQ, per germline. After autologous stem cell transplantation all patients relapsed, and prior brentuximab vedotin exposure differed between cohorts. Libraries were prepared by immunoSEQ multiplex PCR; TCRdb keeps only in-frame clonotypes and omits some of them. Here the sample spans roughly 34,000 clones, about 80% being singletons. The starting material was peripheral blood mononuclear cells (PBMCs), obtained before the second cycle of nivolumab. The sequence was obtained from a human donor with classical Hodgkin lymphoma. This chain links TRBV7-8 with TRBJ2-1, with 8 bases identical to TRBD1. The CDR3 region is CASSLLKGAGGRHEQFF. The CDR3 DNA sequence: TGTGCCAGCAGCTTATTGAAAGGGGCAGGGGGCAGGCATGAGCAGTTCTTC.